This TCR beta chain was sequenced for a study of T-cell reconstitution after alpha-beta-depleted transplantation in children. The V gene lost 5 bases and the J gene lost 2 bases, with 16 bases spanning the gap. Germline CDR1 and CDR2: SNHLY and FYNNEI. This CDR3 spans 15 amino acids. This clonotype was recorded at least ten times. Preparing the TCRbeta library involved the use of unique molecular identifiers. TCRdb called the PCR reads again in MiXCR, with one record for every CDR3 protein. Among more than 200,000 distinct CDR3 sequences listed, approximately 9.9% were seen once. The sample in question was PBMCs from the stem cell graft donor, obtained from the stem cell graft. The J gene is TRBJ2-7, the V gene TRBV2, with D perhaps given as TRBD1 or TRBD2 (5 bases each). The source is a human donor who donated a stem cell graft to a child with SCID. This CDR3 reads CASSQTERGTYEQYF. For the CDR3, the DNA is TGTGCCAGCAGTCAGACCGAGAGGGGTACCTACGAGCAGTACTTC.